A selection of T cell receptor beta chains follows, all from one sample in a study of blood T cell repertoires in COVID-19. Assay used: immunoSEQ multiplex PCR; TCRdb lists only in-frame clones, some missing. The sample carries some 160,000 clones, 65% to 85% recorded once. Sequenced material: peripheral blood. The source of these receptors is a woman of 80 years or more with acute or convalescent COVID-19. Both conserved end residues are part of each CDR3.

J gene: TRBJ2-2
CDR3 length: 13
V gene: TRBV19
CDR3 protein: CASSGGQVGELFF

J gene: TRBJ1-5
CDR3 length: 14
V gene: TRBV3-1/TRBV3-2
CDR3 protein: CASSQAGGNQPQHF

J gene: TRBJ2-2
CDR3 length: 14
V gene: TRBV18
CDR3 protein: CASSPGQGAGELFF

J gene: TRBJ1-5
CDR3 length: 14
V gene: TRBV19
CDR3 protein: CASSLGFANQPQHF

J gene: TRBJ1-2
CDR3 length: 19
V gene: TRBV27
CDR3 protein: CASSLSGQGMATIGYGYTF

J gene: TRBJ2-2
CDR3 length: 14
V gene: TRBV19
CDR3 protein: CASSLRQGAGELFF

J gene: TRBJ2-3
CDR3 length: 13
V gene: TRBV7-2
CDR3 protein: CATRGPSTDTQYF

J gene: TRBJ2-2
CDR3 length: 15
V gene: TRBV7-9
CDR3 protein: CASSLSASPTGELFF

J gene: TRBJ1-5
CDR3 length: 13
V gene: TRBV6-5
CDR3 protein: CASKGGGNQPQHF

J gene: TRBJ1-5
CDR3 length: 18
V gene: TRBV2
CDR3 protein: CASSGPQGLALGNQPQHF

J gene: TRBJ2-1
CDR3 length: 14
V gene: TRBV19
CDR3 protein: CASSRRGPSNEQFF

J gene: TRBJ2-7
CDR3 length: 15
V gene: TRBV28
CDR3 protein: CASSFFGRAGYEQYF

J gene: TRBJ1-5
CDR3 length: 13
V gene: TRBV28
CDR3 protein: CASLPDRDQPQHF

J gene: TRBJ2-3
CDR3 length: 15
V gene: TRBV4-1
CDR3 protein: CASSQGPGGTDTQYF

J gene: TRBJ2-1
CDR3 length: 15
V gene: TRBV6-5
CDR3 protein: CASRNRPGGPGEQFF

J gene: TRBJ1-5
CDR3 length: 14
V gene: TRBV28
CDR3 protein: CASSSAGGGQPQHF

J gene: TRBJ2-1
CDR3 length: 16
V gene: TRBV5-4
CDR3 protein: CASSRLDSRSYNEQFF

J gene: TRBJ1-2
CDR3 length: 13
V gene: TRBV16
CDR3 protein: CASSQGGIYGYTF

J gene: TRBJ2-1
CDR3 length: 16
V gene: TRBV6-1
CDR3 protein: CASSEVHPGRYNEQFF

J gene: TRBJ1-2
CDR3 length: 16
V gene: TRBV3-1/TRBV3-2
CDR3 protein: CASSQLGGVANYGYTF

J gene: TRBJ2-7
CDR3 length: 13
V gene: TRBV20-1
CDR3 protein: CSASRQGAYEQYF

J gene: TRBJ1-5
CDR3 length: 15
V gene: TRBV2
CDR3 protein: CASSGQPRGNQPQHF

J gene: TRBJ1-4
CDR3 length: 15
V gene: TRBV3-1/TRBV3-2
CDR3 protein: CASSQGRAFGEKLFF

J gene: TRBJ2-6
CDR3 length: 16
V gene: TRBV6-1
CDR3 protein: CASSGAGPSGANVLTF

J gene: TRBJ2-2
CDR3 length: 13
V gene: TRBV6-5
CDR3 protein: CASSGTVAGELFF

J gene: TRBJ1-6
CDR3 length: 16
V gene: TRBV30
CDR3 protein: CAWSDAPGQVNSPLHF

J gene: TRBJ1-3
CDR3 length: 14
V gene: TRBV5-6
CDR3 protein: CASSSYGARNTIYF

J gene: TRBJ2-7
CDR3 length: 15
V gene: TRBV30
CDR3 protein: CAWSVGGGGGYEQYF

J gene: TRBJ2-7
CDR3 length: 15
V gene: TRBV6-6
CDR3 protein: CASSSGAGGSYEQYF

J gene: TRBJ2-1
CDR3 length: 12
V gene: TRBV27
CDR3 protein: CAIRGRMSREFF

J gene: TRBJ1-1
CDR3 length: 13
V gene: TRBV12-3/TRBV12-4
CDR3 protein: CASSLEANTEAFF

J gene: TRBJ2-7
CDR3 length: 20
V gene: TRBV5-1
CDR3 protein: CASSLNGFDGGRIPEHEQYF

J gene: TRBJ1-2
CDR3 length: 13
V gene: TRBV5-6
CDR3 protein: CASSLPGEYGYTF